This T cell receptor beta chain was retrieved from a study of vaccination and CD4 T cells after COVID-19. The V segment lost 4 bases and the J segment 6 bases; nucleotides outside the gene matches: 6. The germline gives CDR1 LNHDA, CDR2 SQIVND (reference sequence). This CDR3 contains 15 residues. Sequencing of the DNA from cultured CD4+ T cells was carried out with the Oncomine TCR Beta short-read assay. Genomic DNA extraction was carried out from cultured CD4+ T cells. TCRdb independently ran MiXCR on the PCR reads; one entry per CDR3 protein. The table records under 15,000 distinct CDR3 sequences, more than 70% of them present only once. Regarding this clonotype: The antigen remains undetermined.

Treatment in this sample: roughly 10-day PBMC culture with coronavirus spike peptide pools or control peptides (ViraFEST assay). Study outcomes and limitations: Vaccine-specific clones in convalescent patients were spike mono-reactive in 304 of 307 cases.

V is TRBV19 and J is TRBJ2-2, with 9 bases that match TRBD2. What was sequenced was CD4+ T cells from blood, cultured in vitro. The origin of this receptor is a human donor who had recovered from COVID-19. The CDR3 nucleotides are TGTGCCAGTAGTACCATAGCGGGAGCGGCCGGGGAGCTGTTTTTT. Translated: CASSTIAGAAGELFF. Variable domain in full (rest from reference TRBV19 and TRBJ2-2): DGGITQSPKYLFRKEGQNVTLSCEQNLNHDAMYWYRQDPGQGLRLIYYSQIVNDFQKGDIAEGYSVSREKKESFPLTVTSAQKNPTAFYLCASSTIAGAAGELFFGEGSRLTVL.